Following are 17 T cell receptor beta chains from one sample sequenced in a study of cytomegalovirus exposure and HLA in healthy donors. Primers for the PCR totalled 60 Vbeta and 13 Jbeta. Using immunoSEQ multiplex PCR, the repertoire was profiled, and TCRdb retains in-frame clones only, with some absent. The data hold about 200,000 clones, with 65% to 90% observed a single time. Sequenced: PBMCs. Receptors originate from a woman aged 45 to 65 in good health and CMV-seronegative.

The V call is TRBV18, the J call TRBJ2-2; possible D gene TRBD1, 5 bases. Trimming removed 6 bases from V and 2 bases from J, with 13 bases in between. Germline values: CDR1 KGHSH, CDR2 LQKENI. The CDR3 is 15 residues long. CDR3 protein: CASSLIQENTGELFF. The CDR3 nucleotides read TGTGCCAGCTCCCTCATACAGGAAAACACCGGGGAGCTGTTTTTT.

This clone came up once. This chain uses TRBV5-1 with TRBJ1-4; unclear D gene. Germline V gives CDR1 SGHRS, CDR2 YFSETQ. The germline V and J ends were trimmed by 4 bases and 0 bases, with 7 bases remaining between them. The CDR3 sequence is 14 residues long. The CDR3 is CASSITPTNEKLFF. In nucleotides, the CDR3 is TGCGCCAGCAGCATAACACCAACTAATGAAAAACTGTTTTTT.

This chain links TRBV27 with TRBJ2-2, with TRBD2 identical over 10 bases. With V trimmed by 4 bases and J by 6 bases, 11 bases remained unmatched. Germline CDR1 reads MNHEY; CDR2 reads SMNVEV (reference sequence). CDR3 size: 17 residues. The CDR3 sequence: CASSWYHTGTSAGELFF. The CDR3 DNA follows: TGTGCCAGCAGTTGGTACCACACCGGGACTAGCGCCGGGGAGCTGTTTTTT.

The rearrangement joins TRBV28 to TRBJ1-2; D perhaps matches TRBD1 (5 bases). There are 13 residues in the CDR3. Looked up from germline, CDR1 is MDHEN and CDR2 is SYDVKM. V lost 5 bases to trimming and J lost 5 bases, with 12 bases between them. In DNA form, the CDR3 reads TGTGCCAGCAGTGATGACAGAAGGTATGGCTACACCTTC. Its translation is CASSDDRRYGYTF.

The chain employs TRBV19 and TRBJ1-1, with D perhaps matching TRBD1 (6 bases). CDR3 length: 15 amino acids. The V gene's germline CDR1 is LNHDA and CDR2 SQIVND (reference sequence). Trimming left V 5 bases short and J 5 bases short, with 18 bases between. The CDR3 sequence: CASSPEQGVRTEAFF. CDR3 nucleotide sequence: TGTGCCAGTAGTCCCGAACAGGGTGTGCGGACTGAAGCTTTCTTT. Variable domain in full (rest from reference TRBV19 and TRBJ1-1): DGGITQSPKYLFRKEGQNVTLSCEQNLNHDAMYWYRQDPGQGLRLIYYSQIVNDFQKGDIAEGYSVSREKKESFPLTVTSAQKNPTAFYLCASSPEQGVRTEAFFGQGTRLTVV.

The CDR3 DNA reads as TGCGCCAGCAGAGAATCAGGGGGTTCCTACGAGCAGTACTTC. Protein: CASRESGGSYEQYF. The V call is TRBV5-1, the J call TRBJ2-7; 7 positions match TRBD1. CDR3 length: 14 amino acids. The junction had 6 bases not matched to a gene; V was cut back by 5 bases and J by 1 base. Germline loops: CDR1 SGHRS, CDR2 YFSETQ.

This sequence joins TRBV5-1 and TRBJ1-1; 7 nucleotides agree with TRBD1. Losses at the gene ends were 2 bases for V and 4 bases for J; bases not matched to a gene: 8. The CDR3 loop spans 15 amino acids. Germline lookup yields CDR1 SGHRS and CDR2 YFSETQ. This CDR3 is CASSLVQGLGTEAFF. In DNA form, the CDR3 reads TGCGCCAGCAGCTTAGTACAGGGGTTGGGCACTGAAGCTTTCTTT.

This rearrangement joins TRBV5-6 to TRBJ1-4; D uncertain. This CDR3 is built from 16 residues. Germline V gene sequence: CDR1 SGHDT, CDR2 YYEEEE. Trimming pared 2 bases from V and 0 bases from J, leaving 11 bases between. This chain's CDR3 is CASSFGFSATNEKLFF. The CDR3 DNA sequence: TGTGCCAGCAGCTTTGGTTTCAGTGCAACTAATGAAAAACTGTTTTTT.

This rearrangement joins TRBV2 to TRBJ2-7, with 8 bases matching TRBD1. The CDR3 sequence is 12 residues long. V trimming: 8 bases; J trimming: 3 bases; junction bases outside the gene matches: 3. The germline gives CDR1 SNHLY, CDR2 FYNNEI. The CDR3 region is CASRTGYYEQYF. In DNA, the CDR3 is TGTGCCAGCCGGACAGGGTACTACGAGCAGTACTTC.

This clone appeared a single time. The chain has TRBV5-1 and TRBJ1-2, with D perhaps matching TRBD1 (6 bases). Trimming pared 1 base from V and 0 bases from J, leaving 10 bases between. The CDR3 is made up of 15 amino acids. Germline V gene lookup returns CDR1 SGHRS and CDR2 YFSETQ. This CDR3 is CASSLIRGANYGYTF. The DNA of the CDR3 is TGCGCCAGCAGCTTGATCAGGGGTGCTAACTATGGCTACACCTTC.

The rearrangement links TRBV19 to TRBJ2-6, with 9 bases that match TRBD1. This CDR3 comprises 20 residues. Looked up from germline, CDR1 is LNHDA and CDR2 is SQIVND (reference sequence). V lost 1 base and J lost 0; bases outside the gene matches: 10. CDR3 in DNA: TGTGCCAGTAGTATAGGCCTGTCCGGGACAGGGTTCTCTGGGGCCAACGTCCTGACTTTC. It encodes CASSIGLSGTGFSGANVLTF.

The gene calls are TRBV11-1 and TRBJ2-1; 9 bases are a match to TRBD2. CDR1 is SGHAT, CDR2 FQDESV, per germline (reference sequence). The CDR3 is made up of 17 amino acids. The trim removed 2 bases at V and 4 bases at J, leaving 9 bases unmatched. CDR3 DNA sequence: TGTGCCAGCAGCTTAATTTGGCGGGAGGGGCTATACAATGAGCAGTTCTTC. This encodes CASSLIWREGLYNEQFF.

The chain recombines TRBV7-9 with TRBJ2-7, with TRBD1 matching 8 bases. The CDR3 spans 15 residues. The junction had 6 bases not matched to a gene; V was cut back by 5 bases and J by 0 bases. The germline V gene encodes CDR1 SEHNR and CDR2 FQNEAQ (reference sequence). The CDR3 DNA reads TGTGCCAGCAGCGCGCAACAGGGGGTCTCCTACGAGCAGTACTTC. It encodes CASSAQQGVSYEQYF.

The chain links TRBV7-9 to TRBJ2-7; weak D call: TRBD2 (6 bases). V lost 7 bases and J 1 base, leaving 11 bases between the germline ends. Germline V CDR1 and CDR2: SEHNR, FQNEAQ (reference sequence). CDR3 length: 13 amino acids. The CDR3 region has the DNA TGTGCCAGCACCACTAGCCTATCCTACGAGCAGTACTTC. Residues: CASTTSLSYEQYF. The entire variable domain, with the rest obtained from reference TRBV7-9 and TRBJ2-7, is as follows: DTGVSQNPRHKITKRGQNVTFRCDPISEHNRLYWYRQTLGQGPEFLTYFQNEAQLEKSRLLSDRFSAERPKGSFSTLEIQRTEQGDSAMYLCASTTSLSYEQYFGPGTRLTVT.

J is TRBJ2-3 and V is TRBV9; 7 bases line up with TRBD2. The germline CDR1 and CDR2 sequences are SGDLS and YYNGEE. The trim removed 0 bases at V and 1 base at J, leaving 11 bases unmatched. The CDR3 sequence is 18 residues long. CDR3 sequence (DNA): TGTGCCAGCAGCGTAGATCTCCAGCGGGGACTACGCACAGATACGCAGTATTTT. Amino acids: CASSVDLQRGLRTDTQYF.

The chain recombines TRBV9 with TRBJ1-1; the D gene is possibly TRBD1 (5 bases). This CDR3 region has 14 residues. In germline, CDR1 is SGDLS, CDR2 YYNGEE. Trimming pared 1 base from V and 2 bases from J, leaving 9 bases between. For the CDR3, the DNA is TGTGCCAGCAGCGTACGACAGACTAACACTGAAGCTTTCTTT. It codes for CASSVRQTNTEAFF.

The V call is TRBV7-9, the J call TRBJ2-3, with 10 bases identical to TRBD2. V lost 3 bases, J lost 5 bases, and 11 bases stayed unmatched. Germline V gives CDR1 SEHNR, CDR2 FQNEAQ (reference sequence). The CDR3 sequence is 17 residues long. The CDR3 DNA sequence: TGTGCCAGCAGCTTCCGCCTCGGGACTAGCGCAAGAGATACGCAGTATTTT. Protein product: CASSFRLGTSARDTQYF.